The rows below give T cell receptor beta chains drawn from one sample of a study of blood T cell repertoires in COVID-19. This table comes from immunoSEQ multiplex PCR, and its TCRdb copy is limited to in-frame clones, with some not included. The sample carries about 150,000 clones, 70% to 90% recorded once. Material: peripheral blood. The receptors shown here come from a woman aged 60 to 75 with COVID-19, enrolled during active disease. CDR3s include the opening cysteine and the closing phenylalanine or tryptophan. A D gene is named only where the DNA matches it firmly. Part of the rows lack a size; the others show once, few, many or a class for expanded clones.

V: TRBV13
size: -
J: TRBJ1-2
D: TRBD1
DNA: TGTGCCAGCAGCTTATGGGGACAGGGAACTTATGGCTACACCTTC
CDR3: CASSLWGQGTYGYTF

V: TRBV18
size: -
J: TRBJ1-5
D: TRBD1
DNA: TGTGCCAGCTCACCAGGACAGGGCGGAGGGCAGCCCCAGCATTTT
CDR3: CASSPGQGGGQPQHF

V: TRBV19
size: -
J: TRBJ1-1
D: -
DNA: TGTGCCAGTAGTGTGGGAGGAGGGCGAACTGAAGCTTTCTTT
CDR3: CASSVGGGRTEAFF

V: TRBV4-1
size: few
J: TRBJ1-4
D: -
DNA: TGCGCCAGCAGCCAAGGAGCAGGGGTAGAAAAACTGTTTTTT
CDR3: CASSQGAGVEKLFF

V: TRBV30
size: -
J: TRBJ1-2
D: -
DNA: TGTGCCTGGAGTGTACCAGGGGCAGGGGCCTATGGCTACACCTTC
CDR3: CAWSVPGAGAYGYTF

V: TRBV6-1
size: -
J: TRBJ1-2
D: -
DNA: TGTGCCAGCAGTGACCCCCCGGGGAGCAATGGCTACACCTTC
CDR3: CASSDPPGSNGYTF

V: TRBV9
size: -
J: TRBJ2-2
D: TRBD1
DNA: TGTGCCAGCAGCGTAGTACAGGGGGCCGGGGAGCTGTTTTTT
CDR3: CASSVVQGAGELFF

V: TRBV5-4
size: -
J: TRBJ1-6
D: TRBD1
DNA: TGTGCCAGCAGATTGGGACAGTCAGCACCCCTCCACTTT
CDR3: CASRLGQSAPLHF

V: TRBV10-3
size: -
J: TRBJ2-3
D: TRBD1
DNA: TGTGCCATCAAACCGCGGACAGGGGGAGGCACAGATACGCAGTATTTT
CDR3: CAIKPRTGGGTDTQYF

V: TRBV11-1
size: few
J: TRBJ1-2
D: -
DNA: TGTGCCACCCCGACAGGAGATGGCTACACCTTC
CDR3: CATPTGDGYTF

V: TRBV2
size: -
J: TRBJ1-1
D: -
DNA: TGTGCCAGCAGGAGATTTAACACTGAAGCTTTCTTT
CDR3: CASRRFNTEAFF

V: TRBV3-1/TRBV3-2
size: -
J: TRBJ2-1
D: TRBD2
DNA: TGTGCCAGCAGCTCCCTTAGCGGGAGCTCCTACAATGAGCAGTTCTTC
CDR3: CASSSLSGSSYNEQFF

V: TRBV7-3
size: -
J: TRBJ1-1
D: -
DNA: TGTGCCAGCAGCTTAGGAGGGTCCACTGAAGCTTTCTTT
CDR3: CASSLGGSTEAFF

V: TRBV11-2
size: -
J: TRBJ2-5
D: TRBD2
DNA: TGTGCCAGCAGCTCCGGGACTAGCGGACAAGAGACCCAGTACTTC
CDR3: CASSSGTSGQETQYF

V: TRBV5-1
size: few
J: TRBJ1-3
D: TRBD1
DNA: TGCGCCAGCAGCCTCGGACAGGGGGCGAGCTCTGGAAACACCATATATTTT
CDR3: CASSLGQGASSGNTIYF

V: TRBV6-5
size: -
J: TRBJ1-5
D: TRBD1
DNA: TGTGCCAGCAGTCAGGGGGTGGCCAATCAGCCCCAGCATTTT
CDR3: CASSQGVANQPQHF

V: TRBV18
size: -
J: TRBJ2-2
D: TRBD1
DNA: TGTGCCAGCTCCCGGGACAGGGAAAACACCGGGGAGCTGTTTTTT
CDR3: CASSRDRENTGELFF

V: TRBV5-1
size: -
J: TRBJ2-3
D: TRBD1
DNA: TGCGCCAGCAGCTTTGGACAGGGAATGGATACGCAGTATTTT
CDR3: CASSFGQGMDTQYF

V: TRBV5-1
size: -
J: TRBJ1-1
D: -
DNA: TGCGCCAGCAGCTTGGGACAGGACTCAGGGGCTTTCTTT
CDR3: CASSLGQDSGAFF

V: TRBV14
size: -
J: TRBJ1-1
D: -
DNA: TGTGCCAGCAGCCAAGACAGGGTGGGCACTGAAGCTTTCTTT
CDR3: CASSQDRVGTEAFF

V: TRBV4-1
size: -
J: TRBJ1-1
D: -
DNA: TGCGCCAGCAGCCAGGGGAGGGACACTGAAGCTTTCTTT
CDR3: CASSQGRDTEAFF

V: TRBV5-1
size: -
J: TRBJ1-1
D: TRBD1
DNA: TGCGCCAGCAGCTTATGGGCAGGGGGCCAGAACACTGAAGCTTTCTTT
CDR3: CASSLWAGGQNTEAFF

V: TRBV25-1
size: -
J: TRBJ1-6
D: -
DNA: TGTGCCAGCAGGGACAGCCAAATCTCTAGCTCCTATAATTCACCCCCCCACTTT
CDR3: CASRDSQISSSYNSPPHF

V: TRBV6-5
size: -
J: TRBJ1-6
D: -
DNA: TGTGCCAGCCGAACGCAGGCCAATTCACCCCTCCACTTT
CDR3: CASRTQANSPLHF

V: TRBV11-2
size: once
J: TRBJ1-4
D: TRBD1
DNA: TGTGCCAGCAGCCGGACAGGGGGAGGAATAACTAATGAAAAACTGTTTTTT
CDR3: CASSRTGGGITNEKLFF

V: TRBV2
size: -
J: TRBJ1-5
D: -
DNA: TGTGCCAGCAGTGTTCGGGTTTCGGGCAATCAGCCCCAGCATTTT
CDR3: CASSVRVSGNQPQHF

V: TRBV9
size: -
J: TRBJ1-2
D: TRBD1
DNA: TGTGCCAGCAGCGATCACAGGGGGCGCGTTGCTGGCTACACCTTC
CDR3: CASSDHRGRVAGYTF

V: TRBV6-5
size: -
J: TRBJ2-1
D: TRBD2
DNA: TGTGCCAGCAGCAAGCGGGAGGGCAATGAGCAGTTCTTC
CDR3: CASSKREGNEQFF

V: TRBV5-5
size: -
J: TRBJ2-1
D: -
DNA: TGTGCCAGCAGCTTGATAAGGGGGGGCTTTAATGAGCAGTTCTTC
CDR3: CASSLIRGGFNEQFF

V: TRBV29-1
size: -
J: TRBJ1-5
D: -
DNA: TGCAGCCCCCTGAGGACACCGAATCAGCCCCAGCATTTT
CDR3: CSPLRTPNQPQHF

V: TRBV27
size: -
J: TRBJ1-1
D: -
DNA: TGTGCCAGCAGTTCCGGGGTCGGCCGGGGGACTGAAGCTTTCTTT
CDR3: CASSSGVGRGTEAFF

V: TRBV2
size: -
J: TRBJ1-5
D: -
DNA: TGTGCCTCTAGAAGGATGTCCAATCAGCCCCAGCATTTT
CDR3: CASRRMSNQPQHF

V: TRBV11-2
size: -
J: TRBJ1-1
D: TRBD1
DNA: TGTGCCAGCAGCTTAGTACAGGGGAGGACTGAAGCTTTCTTT
CDR3: CASSLVQGRTEAFF

V: TRBV11-2
size: -
J: TRBJ2-1
D: TRBD2
DNA: TGTGCCAGCAGACGAACTAGCGGGATCTACAATGAGCAGTTCTTC
CDR3: CASRRTSGIYNEQFF

V: TRBV7-8
size: -
J: TRBJ2-5
D: -
DNA: TGTGCCAGCAGCCTACGGGGGGCAGGGGAGACCCAGTACTTC
CDR3: CASSLRGAGETQYF

V: TRBV15
size: few
J: TRBJ2-2
D: -
DNA: TGTGCCACAGGAGGCACCGGGGAGCTGTTTTTT
CDR3: CATGGTGELFF

V: TRBV18
size: -
J: TRBJ2-7
D: -
DNA: TGTGCCAGCTCACCACGGCCGATCGAGCAGTACTTC
CDR3: CASSPRPIEQYF

V: TRBV7-3
size: once
J: TRBJ1-1
D: -
DNA: TGTGCCAGCAGCCCCCTACCCGGCGGTGAAGCTTTCTTT
CDR3: CASSPLPGGEAFF

V: TRBV7-9
size: once
J: TRBJ1-6
D: TRBD1
DNA: TGTGCCAGCAGCTTACTGCGACAGGGCAATTCACCCCTCCACTTT
CDR3: CASSLLRQGNSPLHF

V: TRBV11-2
size: few
J: TRBJ2-2
D: TRBD1
DNA: TGTGCCAGCAGCTTAGAGCCACAGGGGTTGAACACCGGGGAGCTGTTTTTT
CDR3: CASSLEPQGLNTGELFF

V: TRBV6-5
size: -
J: TRBJ2-7
D: -
DNA: TGTGCCAGCAGTTCTTGGACATCCGGAACCTACGAGCAGTACTTC
CDR3: CASSSWTSGTYEQYF

V: TRBV29-1
size: few
J: TRBJ1-1
D: -
DNA: TGCAGCGTTGAGGTACAAAGGAACACTGAAGCTTTCTTT
CDR3: CSVEVQRNTEAFF

V: TRBV3-1/TRBV3-2
size: -
J: TRBJ1-6
D: -
DNA: TGTGCCAGCAGCCGAGAGTCTAGGGGCTTTTCACCCCTCCACTTT
CDR3: CASSRESRGFSPLHF

V: TRBV18
size: -
J: TRBJ1-5
D: -
DNA: TGTGCCAGCTCACCAGAGGCCAGCAGAAATCAGCCCCAGCATTTT
CDR3: CASSPEASRNQPQHF